This T cell receptor beta chain was found in a study of blood T cell repertoires in COVID-19. Study in general: Samples representing acute and convalescent COVID-19 were sourced from the United States, Italy and Spain.

The length of the CDR3 is 16 residues. V was cut by 4 bases and J by 2 bases, with 20 bases left in between. Germline V gene lookup returns CDR1 SQVTM and CDR2 ANQGSEA. Produced via immunoSEQ multiplex PCR; TCRdb's table is partial and in-frame only. The repertoire holds just over 300,000 clones, with 80% to 90% as singletons. The sequencing input was PBMCs or T cells enriched from blood (not recorded which). The chain is built from TRBV29-1 and TRBJ2-5; D possibly corresponds to TRBD2 (7 bases). The source of this sequence is a man between 25 and 39 years old who had recovered from COVID-19. CDR3 DNA: TGCAGCGTTGGGCCCCGGGGGGCCCTGATTCAAGAGACCCAGTACTTC. Protein product: CSVGPRGALIQETQYF.